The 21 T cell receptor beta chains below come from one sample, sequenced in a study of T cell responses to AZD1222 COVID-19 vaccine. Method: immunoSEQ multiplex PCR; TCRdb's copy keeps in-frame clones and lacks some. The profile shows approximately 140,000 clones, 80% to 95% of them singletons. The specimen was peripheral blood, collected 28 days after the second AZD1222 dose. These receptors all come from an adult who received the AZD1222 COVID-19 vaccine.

This chain's CDR3 is CASSYSSPYEQYF. The CDR3 DNA reads as TGTGCCAGCAGTTACTCGAGCCCCTACGAGCAGTACTTC. The V call is TRBV6-5, the J call TRBJ2-7, with D hard to call. V dropped 0 bases and J dropped 2 bases, with 5 bases sitting between them. The CDR3 spans 13 residues. Germline lookup yields CDR1 MNHEY and CDR2 SVGAGI.

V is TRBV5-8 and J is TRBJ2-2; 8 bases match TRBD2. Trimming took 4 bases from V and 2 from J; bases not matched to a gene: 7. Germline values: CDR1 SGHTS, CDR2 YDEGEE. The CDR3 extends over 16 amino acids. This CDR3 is CASSHLRGGNTGELFF. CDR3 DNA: TGTGCCAGCAGCCATCTCCGGGGGGGTAACACCGGGGAGCTGTTTTTT.

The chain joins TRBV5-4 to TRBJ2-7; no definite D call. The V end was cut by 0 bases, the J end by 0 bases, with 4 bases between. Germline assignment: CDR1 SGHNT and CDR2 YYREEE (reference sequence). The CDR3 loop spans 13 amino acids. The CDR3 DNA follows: TGTGCCAGCAGCTTGGACAACTCCTACGAGCAGTACTTC. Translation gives CASSLDNSYEQYF.

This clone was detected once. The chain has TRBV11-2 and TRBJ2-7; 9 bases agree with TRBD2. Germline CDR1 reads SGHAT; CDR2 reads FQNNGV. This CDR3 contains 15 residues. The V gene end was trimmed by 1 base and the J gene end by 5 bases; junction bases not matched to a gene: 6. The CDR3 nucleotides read TGTGCCAGCAGCTTAGCGGCTAGCGGGGCCCACGAGCAGTACTTC. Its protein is CASSLAASGAHEQYF. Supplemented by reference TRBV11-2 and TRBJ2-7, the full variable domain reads EAGVAQSPRYKIIEKRQSVAFWCNPISGHATLYWYQQILGQGPKLLIQFQNNGVVDDSQLPKDRFSAERLKGVDSTLKIQPAKLEDSAVYLCASSLAASGAHEQYFGPGTRLTVT.

CDR3 loop: CASSLGGRDYGYTF. CDR3 bases: TGTGCCAGCAGCTTAGGAGGCAGGGACTATGGCTACACCTTC. The chain uses TRBV7-6 and TRBJ1-2, with a possible D match to TRBD1 (5 bases). Germline V CDR1 and CDR2: SGHVS, FNYEAQ. The CDR3 totals 14 residues. Between the trimmed V and J ends, which lost 1 base and 3 bases, there was a span of 9 bases. Filled out from reference TRBV7-6 and TRBJ1-2, the complete variable domain reads GAGVSQSPRYKVTKRGQDVALRCDPISGHVSLYWYRQALGQGPEFLTYFNYEAQQDKSGLPNDRFSAERPEGSISTLTIQRTEQRDSAMYRCASSLGGRDYGYTFGSGTRLTVV.

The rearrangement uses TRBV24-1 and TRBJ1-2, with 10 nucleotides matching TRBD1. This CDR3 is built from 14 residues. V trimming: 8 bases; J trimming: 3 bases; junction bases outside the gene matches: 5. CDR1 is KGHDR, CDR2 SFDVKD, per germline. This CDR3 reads CATKGTGEDYGYTF. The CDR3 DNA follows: TGTGCCACCAAGGGGACAGGGGAGGACTATGGCTACACCTTC.

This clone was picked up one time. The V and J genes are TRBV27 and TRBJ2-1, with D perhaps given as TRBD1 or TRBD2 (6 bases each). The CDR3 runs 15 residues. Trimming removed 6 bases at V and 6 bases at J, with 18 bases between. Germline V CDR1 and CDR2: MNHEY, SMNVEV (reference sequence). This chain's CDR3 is CASSPRGGLRNEQFF. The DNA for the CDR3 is TGTGCCAGCAGCCCCAGAGGGGGGCTCCGCAATGAGCAGTTCTTC.

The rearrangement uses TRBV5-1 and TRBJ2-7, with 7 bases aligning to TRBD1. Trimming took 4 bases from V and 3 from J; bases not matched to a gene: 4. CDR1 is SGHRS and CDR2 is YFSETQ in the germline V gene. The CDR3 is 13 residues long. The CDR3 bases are TGCGCCAGCAGCGCGACAGGGAACTACGAGCAGTACTTC. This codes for CASSATGNYEQYF.

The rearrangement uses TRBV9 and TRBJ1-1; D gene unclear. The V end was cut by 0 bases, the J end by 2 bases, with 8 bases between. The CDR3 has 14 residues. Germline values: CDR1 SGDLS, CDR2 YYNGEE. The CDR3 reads CASSVGQSNTEAFF. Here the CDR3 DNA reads TGTGCCAGCAGCGTAGGGCAGTCCAACACTGAAGCTTTCTTT.

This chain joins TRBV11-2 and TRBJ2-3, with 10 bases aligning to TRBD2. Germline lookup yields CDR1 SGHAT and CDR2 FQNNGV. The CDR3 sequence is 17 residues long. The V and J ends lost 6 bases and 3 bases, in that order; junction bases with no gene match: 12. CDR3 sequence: CASSLTGYSGGTDTQYF. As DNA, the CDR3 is TGTGCCAGCAGTTTGACAGGGTATAGCGGGGGGACAGATACGCAGTATTTT.

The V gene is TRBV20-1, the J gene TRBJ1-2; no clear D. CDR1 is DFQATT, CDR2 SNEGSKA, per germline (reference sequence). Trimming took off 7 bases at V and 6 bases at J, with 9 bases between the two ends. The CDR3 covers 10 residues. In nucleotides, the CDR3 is TGCAGTGAGTTAGCAGATGGCTACACCTTC. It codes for CSELADGYTF.

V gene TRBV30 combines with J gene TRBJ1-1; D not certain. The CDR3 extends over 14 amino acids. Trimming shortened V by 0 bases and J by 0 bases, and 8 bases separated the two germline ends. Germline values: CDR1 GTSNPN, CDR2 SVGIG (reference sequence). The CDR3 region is CAWSVPGLNTEAFF. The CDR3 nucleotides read TGTGCCTGGAGTGTTCCGGGTCTGAACACTGAAGCTTTCTTT. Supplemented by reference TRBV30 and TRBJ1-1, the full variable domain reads SQTIHQWPATLVQPVGSPLSLECTVEGTSNPNLYWYRQAAGRGLQLLFYSVGIGQISSEVPQNLSASRPQDRQFILSSKKLLLSDSGFYLCAWSVPGLNTEAFFGQGTRLTVV.

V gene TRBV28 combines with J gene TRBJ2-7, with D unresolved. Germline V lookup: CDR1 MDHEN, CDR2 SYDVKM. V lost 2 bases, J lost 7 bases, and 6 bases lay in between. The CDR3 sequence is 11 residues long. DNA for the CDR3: TGTGCCAGCAGTTTAAGGTTAGAGCAGTACTTC. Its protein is CASSLRLEQYF. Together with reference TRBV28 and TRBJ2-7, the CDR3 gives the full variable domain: DVKVTQSSRYLVKRTGEKVFLECVQDMDHENMFWYRQDPGLGLRLIYFSYDVKMKEKGDIPEGYSVSREKKERFSLILESASTNQTSMYLCASSLRLEQYFGPGTRLTVT.

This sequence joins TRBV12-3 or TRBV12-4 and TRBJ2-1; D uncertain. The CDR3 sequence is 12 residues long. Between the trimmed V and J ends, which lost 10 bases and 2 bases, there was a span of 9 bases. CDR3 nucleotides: TGTGCCACCGGCGGAACCTACAATGAGCAGTTCTTC. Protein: CATGGTYNEQFF.

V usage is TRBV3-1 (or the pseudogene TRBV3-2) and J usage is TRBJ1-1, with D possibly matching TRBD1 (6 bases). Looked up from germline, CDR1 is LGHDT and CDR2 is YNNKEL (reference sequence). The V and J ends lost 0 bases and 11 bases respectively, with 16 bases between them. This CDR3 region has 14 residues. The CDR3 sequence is CASSQDPGGRVAFF. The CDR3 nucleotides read TGTGCCAGCAGCCAAGATCCTGGGGGGCGTGTGGCTTTCTTT.

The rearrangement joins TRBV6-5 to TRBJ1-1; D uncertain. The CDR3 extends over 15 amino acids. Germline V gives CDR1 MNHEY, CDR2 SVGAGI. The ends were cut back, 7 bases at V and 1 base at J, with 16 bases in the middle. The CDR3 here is CASNPYSHPNTEAFF. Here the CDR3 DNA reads TGTGCCAGCAACCCATACAGCCACCCGAACACTGAAGCTTTCTTT.

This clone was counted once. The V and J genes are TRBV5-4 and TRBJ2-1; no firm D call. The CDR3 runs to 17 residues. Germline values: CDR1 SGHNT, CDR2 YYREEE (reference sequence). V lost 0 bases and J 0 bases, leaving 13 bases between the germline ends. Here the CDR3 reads CASSLGAYSASYNEQFF. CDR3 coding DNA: TGTGCCAGCAGCTTGGGCGCCTACTCCGCCTCCTACAATGAGCAGTTCTTC. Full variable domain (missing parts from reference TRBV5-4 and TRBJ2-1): ETGVTQSPTHLIKTRGQQVTLRCSSQSGHNTVSWYQQALGQGPQFIFQYYREEENGRGNFPPRFSGLQFPNYSSELNVNALELDDSALYLCASSLGAYSASYNEQFFGPGTRLTVL.

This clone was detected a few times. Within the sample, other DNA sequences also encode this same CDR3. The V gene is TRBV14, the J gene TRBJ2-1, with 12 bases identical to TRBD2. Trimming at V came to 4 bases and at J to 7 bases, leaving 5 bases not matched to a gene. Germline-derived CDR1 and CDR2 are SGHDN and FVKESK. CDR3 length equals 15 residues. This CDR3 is CASSLTSGSSNEQFF. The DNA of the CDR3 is TGTGCCAGCAGCCTGACTAGCGGGAGTTCAAATGAGCAGTTCTTC.

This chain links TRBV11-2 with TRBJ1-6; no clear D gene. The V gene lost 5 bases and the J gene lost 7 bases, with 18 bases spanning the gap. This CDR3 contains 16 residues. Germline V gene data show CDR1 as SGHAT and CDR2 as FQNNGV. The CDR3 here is CASSRLPGTENSPLHF. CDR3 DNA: TGTGCCAGCAGCCGCCTACCGGGAACAGAGAATTCACCCCTCCACTTT.

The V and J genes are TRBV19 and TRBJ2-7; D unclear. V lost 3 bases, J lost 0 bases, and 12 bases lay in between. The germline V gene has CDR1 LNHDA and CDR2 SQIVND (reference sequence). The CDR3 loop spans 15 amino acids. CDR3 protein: CASSIRVWGSYEQYF. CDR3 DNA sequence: TGTGCCAGTAGTATTAGGGTCTGGGGCTCCTACGAGCAGTACTTC.

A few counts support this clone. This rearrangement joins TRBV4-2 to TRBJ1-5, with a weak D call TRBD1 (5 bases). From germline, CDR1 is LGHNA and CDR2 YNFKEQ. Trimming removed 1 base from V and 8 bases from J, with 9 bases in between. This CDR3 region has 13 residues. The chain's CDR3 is CASSQGGPKPQHF. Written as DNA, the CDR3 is TGTGCCAGCAGCCAAGGGGGCCCGAAGCCCCAGCATTTT.